The 17 T cell receptor beta chains below were found in one sample sequenced in a study of CD8+ T cells in alopecia areata. Treatment of the sample: oral pan-JAK inhibitor, 5-10 mg twice daily. RNA was isolated and reverse transcribed to cDNA, the sequencing template. Data came from immunoSEQ multiplex PCR; TCRdb stores just in-frame clones and leaves some out. The sample contains about 200,000 clones, 58% of which appear only once. This sample comprised CD4+ T cells sorted from blood, obtained at week 24, from a patient treated with tofacitinib. The receptors come from a human donor with alopecia areata.

The rearrangement links TRBV19 to TRBJ2-1, with D possibly being TRBD2 (5 bases). This CDR3 contains 14 residues. Germline V CDR1 and CDR2: LNHDA, SQIVND (reference sequence). V was shortened by 6 bases and J by 9 bases, with 18 bases between the two germline ends. For the CDR3, the DNA is TGTGCCAGTAGCCCAGCCCGAGGGAGTAGTGAGCAGTTCTTC. Translation gives CASSPARGSSEQFF.

The CDR3 DNA is TGTGCCAGCAGTTTCCCACGAAGGGGTGGAGAGCAGTACTTC. Its translation: CASSFPRRGGEQYF. The V and J genes are TRBV2 and TRBJ2-7; a weak D match, TRBD1 (5 bases). The CDR3 covers 14 residues. The V end lost 5 bases, the J end lost 7 bases, and 18 bases lay between the germline ends. Germline CDR1 and CDR2: SNHLY and FYNNEI.

The V gene is TRBV18, the J gene TRBJ2-3; D is uncertain. Germline assignment: CDR1 KGHSH and CDR2 LQKENI. V was clipped by 0 bases and J by 5 bases, with 15 bases between them. The CDR3 extends over 16 amino acids. DNA of the CDR3: TGTGCCAGCTCACCACCGAGCAGCGACCCTGGAGATACGCAGTATTTT. It codes for CASSPPSSDPGDTQYF.

The rearrangement links TRBV28 to TRBJ2-1, with 8 positions matching TRBD2. The CDR3 length is 14 residues. J was trimmed by 9 bases and V by 7 bases; bases with no gene match: 11. Germline assignment: CDR1 MDHEN and CDR2 SYDVKM. This chain's CDR3 is CASTRAGGKVEQFF. The CDR3 DNA follows: TGTGCCAGCACACGCGCGGGAGGTAAGGTTGAGCAGTTCTTC.

The chain has TRBV27 and TRBJ2-7; TRBD1 might be the D (6 bases). The CDR3 totals 14 residues. Trimming took 7 bases from V and 1 from J, leaving 14 bases between them. The germline CDR1 and CDR2 sequences are MNHEY and SMNVEV (reference sequence). The CDR3 region is CASTSGDSSYEQYF. The CDR3 DNA reads TGTGCCAGCACCTCAGGGGATTCTTCCTACGAGCAGTACTTC.

This clone was observed a handful of times. The J gene is TRBJ2-7, the V gene TRBV15, with a possible D match to TRBD2 (6 bases). Germline V gene lookup returns CDR1 LNHNV and CDR2 YYDKDF (reference sequence). The V and J ends lost 0 bases and 4 bases respectively, with 13 bases between them. The CDR3 spans 15 residues. The CDR3 DNA is TGTGCCACCAGCAGAGAACTAGCTCAGGCATACGAGCAGTACTTC. It codes for CATSRELAQAYEQYF.

In this sample, this clone turned up a few times. The chain employs TRBV2 and TRBJ2-3; the match to TRBD2 covers 9 bases. CDR1 and CDR2 (germline): SNHLY, FYNNEI. V lost 8 bases and J lost 5; bases outside the gene matches: 8. The CDR3 contains 14 residues. In DNA, the CDR3 is TGTGCCAGCGACAGACTAGCGGCAGGAGATACGCAGTATTTT. It codes for CASDRLAAGDTQYF.

V is TRBV7-2 and J is TRBJ2-3; unclear D gene. With 1 base removed from V and 2 bases from J, the gap between germline ends came to 7 bases. The germline gives CDR1 SGHTA, CDR2 FQGNSA. The CDR3 has 14 residues. In DNA, the CDR3 is TGTGCCAGCAGCTTAGGACGGTACACAGATACGCAGTATTTT. Translation: CASSLGRYTDTQYF.

This clone has a handful of counts. The V and J genes are TRBV7-8 and TRBJ2-3, with TRBD2 identical over 8 bases. This CDR3 has 16 residues. V was pared by 1 base and J by 4 bases, with 7 bases of the junction left unmatched. Germline V gene lookup returns CDR1 SGHVS and CDR2 FQNEAQ. The CDR3 DNA is TGTGCCAGCAGCTTAGGGTCTCCGACTAGCGCAGATACGCAGTATTTT. Its translation: CASSLGSPTSADTQYF. Full variable domain (missing parts from reference TRBV7-8 and TRBJ2-3): GAGVSQSPRYKVAKRGQDVALRCDPISGHVSLFWYQQALGQGPEFLTYFQNEAQLDKSGLPSDRFFAERPEGSVSTLKIQRTQQEDSAVYLCASSLGSPTSADTQYFGPGTRLTVL.

The V and J genes are TRBV11-3 and TRBJ2-1, with D unresolved. CDR3 length: 14 residues. CDR1 and CDR2 (germline): SGHNT, YENEEA. The V gene lost 5 bases and the J gene lost 6 bases, with 14 bases spanning the gap. The DNA of the CDR3 is TGTGCCAGCAGCCCACAGAATAGTCGCAATGAGCAGTTCTTC. Its protein product is CASSPQNSRNEQFF.

This clone has only a few counts. The V and J genes are TRBV5-1 and TRBJ2-1, with 12 bases fitting TRBD2. Looked up from germline, CDR1 is SGHRS and CDR2 is YFSETQ. The CDR3 is 17 amino acids. Losses at the gene ends were 0 bases for V and 4 bases for J; bases not matched to a gene: 5. CDR3 protein: CASSLAPGLAGYNEQFF. The CDR3 coding sequence is TGCGCCAGCAGCTTGGCCCCGGGACTAGCGGGTTACAATGAGCAGTTCTTC.

CDR3 DNA sequence: TGTGCCAGCAGCTATCAGGCACGGGGGGGCGGGGATACGCAGTATTTT. Translated: CASSYQARGGGDTQYF. This sequence joins TRBV7-2 and TRBJ2-3, with 8 bases lining up with TRBD2. Germline lookup yields CDR1 SGHTA and CDR2 FQGNSA. Trimming at V came to 4 bases and at J to 6 bases, leaving 12 bases not matched to a gene. The CDR3 runs to 16 residues.

The rearrangement joins TRBV6-6 to TRBJ1-2; D unresolved. Per the germline V gene, CDR1 is MNHNY and CDR2 is SVGAGI (reference sequence). V was clipped by 0 bases and J by 1 base, with 9 bases between them. The CDR3 has 15 residues. CDR3 in amino acids: CASSYSIVRNYGYTF. The CDR3 DNA is TGTGCCAGCAGTTACTCGATTGTACGTAACTATGGCTACACCTTC.

This clone was seen a handful of times. The chain recombines TRBV7-2 with TRBJ2-3, with 8 nucleotides matching TRBD2. This CDR3 comprises 16 residues. The trim removed 4 bases at V and 2 bases at J, leaving 8 bases unmatched. The germline CDR1 and CDR2 sequences are SGHTA and FQGNSA. CDR3 in amino acids: CASSSPLAALTDTQYF. CDR3 sequence (DNA): TGTGCCAGCAGCTCCCCACTAGCGGCCCTCACAGATACGCAGTATTTT.

This chain joins TRBV10-3 and TRBJ1-5; D is possibly TRBD1 (5 bases). The CDR3 is 15 amino acids. From germline, CDR1 is ENHRY and CDR2 SYGVKD. V was shortened by 6 bases and J by 4 bases, with 16 bases between the two germline ends. The CDR3, as DNA: TGTGCCATCAGGGCGGGCCGGGGGGAAAATCAGCCCCAGCATTTT. Translated, it gives CAIRAGRGENQPQHF.

The chain has TRBV30 and TRBJ2-3; D is unclear. This CDR3 is built from 13 residues. CDR1 is GTSNPN and CDR2 is SVGIG in the germline V gene (reference sequence). Trimming cost V 0 bases and J 0 bases, with 4 bases left between them. Written as DNA, the CDR3 is TGTGCCTGGAGTGTAGCTAGCACAGATACGCAGTATTTT. It translates to CAWSVASTDTQYF.

The CDR3 region is CASSFSTGAFQPQHF. CDR3 in DNA: TGTGCCAGCAGTTTTTCCACAGGGGCGTTTCAGCCCCAGCATTTT. The rearrangement links TRBV28 to TRBJ1-5; 7 bases fit TRBD1. Trimming at V came to 3 bases and at J to 6 bases, leaving 8 bases not matched to a gene. The CDR3 is 15 amino acids. CDR1 is MDHEN and CDR2 is SYDVKM in the germline V gene.